Listed below are T cell receptor beta chains from one sample, sequenced in a study of control samples from healthy donors and cancer patients. Produced via immunoSEQ multiplex PCR; TCRdb's table is partial and in-frame only. The data contain some 49,000 clones, around 86% of them seen just once; the ten biggest clones take up approximately 3%. Sequenced: PBMCs. Receptors were obtained from a woman aged 50 to 60 with lung cancer. Each CDR3 is given with its conserved first and last residue. A D gene is named only where the DNA matches it firmly. The size entry is marked missing in some rows and otherwise reads once, few, many or a size class.

TRBV15	NA	TRBJ1-5	NA	CATSGQLHQPQHF	TGTGCCACCTCCGGACAGTTGCATCAGCCCCAGCATTTT
TRBV6-5	NA	TRBJ2-7	NA	CASSWGHMLPNEQYF	TGTGCCAGCAGTTGGGGACACATGCTCCCCAACGAGCAGTACTTC
TRBV3-1/TRBV3-2	NA	TRBJ1-5	NA	CASSQDLAGNQPQHF	TGTGCCAGCAGCCAAGATCTGGCAGGCAATCAGCCCCAGCATTTT
TRBV10-2	few	TRBJ1-2	TRBD1	CASSESETGHQGYGYTF	TGCGCCAGCAGTGAGTCCGAGACAGGGCATCAAGGCTATGGCTACACCTTC
TRBV7-2	NA	TRBJ1-2	TRBD1	CASSLAPGQLANYGYTF	TGTGCCAGCAGCTTAGCGCCGGGACAGCTAGCTAACTATGGCTACACCTTC
TRBV4-1	NA	TRBJ2-2	NA	CASSLDRLNTGELFF	TGCGCCAGCAGTCTGGACAGACTGAACACCGGGGAGCTGTTTTTT
TRBV28	NA	TRBJ2-1	NA	CASSFAQGGEQFF	TGTGCCAGCAGTTTCGCGCAGGGAGGAGAGCAGTTCTTC
TRBV13	NA	TRBJ2-5	NA	CASSFGQGNGETQYF	TGTGCCAGCAGCTTTGGGCAGGGAAACGGAGAGACCCAGTACTTC
TRBV18	NA	TRBJ2-2	NA	CASSPPNGPGELFF	TGTGCCAGCTCACCACCCAACGGCCCCGGGGAGCTGTTTTTT
TRBV5-6	NA	TRBJ2-7	TRBD1	CASSSQGAHEQYF	TGTGCCAGCAGCTCGCAGGGGGCCCACGAGCAGTACTTC
TRBV5-1	NA	TRBJ2-5	TRBD2	CASSPHRPGLAGQETQYF	TGCGCCAGCAGCCCCCACAGGCCGGGACTAGCGGGGCAAGAGACCCAGTACTTC
TRBV7-2	NA	TRBJ1-2	NA	CASSLPVGPSYGYTF	TGTGCCAGCAGCCTGCCGGTGGGGCCTAGCTATGGCTACACCTTC
TRBV4-2	NA	TRBJ1-4	TRBD1	CASSQRTGNEKLFF	TGTGCCAGCAGCCAGCGGACAGGGAATGAAAAACTGTTTTTT
TRBV7-9	NA	TRBJ2-7	NA	CASSLGGRSSYEQYF	TGTGCCAGCAGCTTAGGGGGTCGTAGCTCCTACGAGCAGTACTTC
TRBV28	few	TRBJ1-3	NA	CASRVPANTIYF	TGTGCCAGCAGGGTCCCCGCAAACACCATATATTTT
TRBV7-2	NA	TRBJ1-1	NA	CASSLRQVNTEAFF	TGTGCCAGCAGCTTGAGACAGGTGAACACTGAAGCTTTCTTT
TRBV7-4	once	TRBJ1-6	NA	CASGGVERQMNSPLHF	TGTGCCAGCGGTGGTGTTGAGAGACAGATGAATTCACCCCTCCACTTT
TRBV9	NA	TRBJ2-1	TRBD2	CASSVTSGGYNEQFF	TGTGCCAGCAGCGTCACTAGCGGGGGCTACAATGAGCAGTTCTTC
TRBV28	NA	TRBJ2-7	NA	CASRDTDRYEVAF	TGTGCCAGCAGGGACACCGACAGGTATGAAGTGGCGTTC
TRBV27	NA	TRBJ1-5	NA	CASSLGANQPQHF	TGTGCCAGCAGTTTAGGAGCTAATCAGCCCCAGCATTTT
TRBV4-3	few	TRBJ1-2	TRBD1	CASSQDRQGAGYGYTF	TGCGCCAGCAGCCAAGATAGGCAGGGGGCGGGGTATGGCTACACCTTC
TRBV27	NA	TRBJ2-1	NA	CASSLYGVIRYNEQFF	TGTGCCAGCAGTTTATATGGGGTGATAAGGTATAATGAGCAGTTCTTC
TRBV9	NA	TRBJ1-3	NA	CASSRVAGSGNTIYF	TGTGCCAGCAGCCGAGTGGCGGGCTCTGGAAACACCATATATTTT
TRBV2	once	TRBJ2-3	TRBD2	CASRGLAGGADTQYF	TGTGCCAGCAGGGGACTAGCGGGGGGGGCAGATACGCAGTATTTT
TRBV12-3/TRBV12-4	NA	TRBJ2-1	TRBD1	CASSYGTGEQFF	TGTGCCAGCAGTTACGGGACAGGCGAGCAGTTCTTC
TRBV27	once	TRBJ2-7	TRBD2	CASSLVGTSGPHEQYF	TGTGCCAGCAGTTTGGTCGGGACTAGCGGGCCCCACGAGCAGTACTTC
TRBV6-6	NA	TRBJ2-2	NA	CASIHGNTGSAGELFF	TGTGCCAGCATCCACGGCAACACGGGGTCAGCCGGGGAGCTGTTTTTT
TRBV6-2/TRBV6-3	NA	TRBJ2-1	NA	CASSYSQGSSQFF	TGTGCCAGCAGTTACTCACAGGGATCCTCGCAGTTCTTC
TRBV23-1	NA	TRBJ2-7	TRBD1	CASSRDRASEQYF	TGCGCCAGCAGCCGGGACAGGGCCTCCGAGCAGTACTTC
TRBV5-1	NA	TRBJ1-5	NA	CASSFQGNQPQHF	TGCGCCAGCAGCTTCCAGGGCAATCAGCCCCAGCATTTT
TRBV19	NA	TRBJ2-1	NA	CASHSTLSSYNEQFF	TGTGCCAGCCATTCGACCCTTTCTTCCTACAATGAGCAGTTCTTC